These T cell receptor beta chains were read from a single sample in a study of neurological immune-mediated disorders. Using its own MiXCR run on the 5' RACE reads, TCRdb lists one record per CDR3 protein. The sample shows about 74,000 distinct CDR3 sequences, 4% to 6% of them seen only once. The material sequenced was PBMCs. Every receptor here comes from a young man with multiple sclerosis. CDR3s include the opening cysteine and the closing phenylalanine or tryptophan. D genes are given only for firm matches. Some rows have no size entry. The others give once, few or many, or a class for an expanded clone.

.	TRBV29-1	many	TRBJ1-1	TGCAGCGTTGTAGGAGCAGGACCTGAGGTATCCCGGTATAACACTGAAGCTTTCTTT	CSVVGAGPEVSRYNTEAFF
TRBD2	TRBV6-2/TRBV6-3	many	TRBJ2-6	TGTGCCAGCAGCCCGACTAGCGGGAGGTTACGACCGAATACGGGGGCCAACGTCCTGACTTTC	CASSPTSGRLRPNTGANVLTF
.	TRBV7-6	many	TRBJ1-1	TGTGCCAGCAGCTTTCCGGGTGTTATGAACACTGAAGCTTTCTTT	CASSFPGVMNTEAFF
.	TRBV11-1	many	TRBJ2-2	TGTGCCAGCAGCCGTCACTTACCCGCGAACACCGGGGAGCTGTTTTTT	CASSRHLPANTGELFF
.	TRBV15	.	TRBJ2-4	TGTGCCACCAGCAGAGTCACGCCCGCCCAAAAAATTCAGTACTTC	CATSRVTPAQKIQYF
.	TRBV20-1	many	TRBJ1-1	TGCAGTGCTAGAGATGGGGGGATAAGGACCGGACGTTTGAACACTGAAGCTTTCTTT	CSARDGGIRTGRLNTEAFF
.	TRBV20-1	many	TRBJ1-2	TGCAGTGCCATCAACGCGGGCAAGAACTATGGCTACACCTTC	CSAINAGKNYGYTF
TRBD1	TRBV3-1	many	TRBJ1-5	TGTGCCAGCAGCCAAGACACAGGGGAAGGCAATCAGCCCCAGCATTTT	CASSQDTGEGNQPQHF
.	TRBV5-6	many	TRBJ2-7	TGTGCCAGCAGCATGCCGGGACCCTACGAGCAGTACTTC	CASSMPGPYEQYF
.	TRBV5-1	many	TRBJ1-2	TGCGCCAGCAGCTTGAATCCGATCAACTATGGCTACACCTTC	CASSLNPINYGYTF
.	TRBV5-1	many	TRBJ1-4	TGCGCCAGCAGCCTAGGGTCTAATGAAAAACTGTTTTTT	CASSLGSNEKLFF
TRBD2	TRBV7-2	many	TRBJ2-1	TGTGCCAGCAGCTCATATAGCGGGGTAACCGACAATGAGCAGTTCTTC	CASSSYSGVTDNEQFF
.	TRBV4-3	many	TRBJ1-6	TGCGCCAGCAGCCCTACCGGGACGGACAATTCACCCCTCCACTTT	CASSPTGTDNSPLHF
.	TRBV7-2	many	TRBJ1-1	TGTGCCAGCAGCTTAGGACTCGGGAACACTGAAGCTTTCTTT	CASSLGLGNTEAFF
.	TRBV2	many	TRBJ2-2	TGTGCCAGCAGTGAGGGGCCGAGGGGGGAGCTGTTTTTT	CASSEGPRGELFF
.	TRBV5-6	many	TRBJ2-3	TGTGCCAGCAGCTTCAAGACAGATACGCAGTATTTT	CASSFKTDTQYF
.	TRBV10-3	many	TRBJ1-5	TGTGCCATCAGTGAGTCGAGGCAGCCCCAGAATTTT	CAISESRQPQNF
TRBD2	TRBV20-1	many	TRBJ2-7	TGCAGTGCTAGATCTAAGTTGACAGAACCTGGACTAGCGGACTCCTACGAGCAGTACTTC	CSARSKLTEPGLADSYEQYF
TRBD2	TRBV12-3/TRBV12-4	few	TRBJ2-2	TGTGCCAGCAGTTTCGGCGCGGGGGGGGTCGGGGAGCTGTTTTTT	CASSFGAGGVGELFF
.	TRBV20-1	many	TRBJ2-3	TGCAGTGCATCGACTGGATACGCTAGCACAGATACGCAGTATTTT	CSASTGYASTDTQYF
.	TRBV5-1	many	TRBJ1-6	TGCGCCAGCAGCCTGGGATCCAATTCACCCCTCCACTTT	CASSLGSNSPLHF
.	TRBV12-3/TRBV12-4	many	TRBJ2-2	TGTGCCAGCAGTCCCCCCAACAGTACACTCACCGGGGAGCTGTTTTTT	CASSPPNSTLTGELFF
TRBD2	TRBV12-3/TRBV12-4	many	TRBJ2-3	TGTGCCAGCAGTTTATTACCCCGCGGGAGTCAAGATACGCAGTATTTT	CASSLLPRGSQDTQYF
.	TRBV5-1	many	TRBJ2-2	TGCGCCAGCAGCTTGAAGGGGACCGGGGAGCTGTTTTTT	CASSLKGTGELFF
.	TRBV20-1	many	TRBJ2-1	TGCAGTGCTAGAGCAGGGGGGGCCCCAAGCTCCTACAATGAGCAGTTCTTC	CSARAGGAPSSYNEQFF
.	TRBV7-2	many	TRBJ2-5	TGTGCCAGCAGCTTAGCCGGGAGAGGTATTGCAGAGACCCAGTACTTC	CASSLAGRGIAETQYF
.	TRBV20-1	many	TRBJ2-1	TGCAGTACATGGGGACGGTCGCTTGAGCAGTTCTTC	CSTWGRSLEQFF
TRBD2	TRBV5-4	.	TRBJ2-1	TGTGCCAGCAGCACCTTTACTAGCGTGGATGAGCAGTTCTTC	CASSTFTSVDEQFF
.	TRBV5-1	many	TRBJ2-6	TGCGCCAGCAGCTTGGCGTACTCTGGGGCCAACGTCCTGACTTTC	CASSLAYSGANVLTF
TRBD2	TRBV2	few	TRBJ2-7	TGTGCCAGCAGTGAAGGCCACGGGAGGGCGGCCTACGAGCAGTACTTC	CASSEGHGRAAYEQYF
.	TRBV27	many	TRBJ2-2	TGTGCCAGCAGTTTTAAGCCACCTAGCGCTGACACCGGGGAGCTGTTTTTT	CASSFKPPSADTGELFF
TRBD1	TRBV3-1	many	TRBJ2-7	TGTGCCAGCAGCCAAGTCGGTACAGGGGGAAAAGAGAACGAGCAGTACTTC	CASSQVGTGGKENEQYF
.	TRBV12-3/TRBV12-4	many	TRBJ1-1	TGTGCCAGCAGTCAACCCGACAGAGGAACTGAAGCTTTCTTT	CASSQPDRGTEAFF
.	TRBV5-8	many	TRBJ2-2	TGTGCCAGCAGCTTGATAATGGGAGGCACCGGGGAGCTGTTTTTT	CASSLIMGGTGELFF
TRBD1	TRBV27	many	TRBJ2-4	TGTGCCAGCAGTATCGAGGGACAGACAAAAAACATTCAGTACTTC	CASSIEGQTKNIQYF
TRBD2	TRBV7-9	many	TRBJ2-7	TGTGCCAGCAGCTTCGCGGGAGATGGGGAGCAGTACTTC	CASSFAGDGEQYF
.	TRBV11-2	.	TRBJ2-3	TGTGCCAGCAGCTTAGCCCCACAGGGCAGAGGGTTAGATACGCAGTATTTT	CASSLAPQGRGLDTQYF
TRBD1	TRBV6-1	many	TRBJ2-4	TGTGCCAGCAGGGACAGGGCTTTGGCAAACATTCAGTACTTC	CASRDRALANIQYF
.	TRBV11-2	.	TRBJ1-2	TGTGCCAGCAGCTTAGATTGGACAGAAAACTATGGCTACACCTTC	CASSLDWTENYGYTF
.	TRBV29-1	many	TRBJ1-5	TGCAGCGTTGCGGGGGAGGGCAATCAGCCCCAGCATTTT	CSVAGEGNQPQHF
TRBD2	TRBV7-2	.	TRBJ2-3	TGTGCCAGCAGCAGCGGACTAGCGGGGGTAGATACGCAGTATTTT	CASSSGLAGVDTQYF
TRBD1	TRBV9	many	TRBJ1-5	TGTGCCAGCAGCGCTGGGGACAGAAATCAGCCCCAGAATTTT	CASSAGDRNQPQNF
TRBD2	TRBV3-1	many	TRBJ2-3	TGTGCCAGCAGCCCCGCTAGCGGCCGCACAGATACGCAGTATTTT	CASSPASGRTDTQYF
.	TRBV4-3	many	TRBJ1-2	TGCGCCAGCAGCCGCAATCTAGGGGAAGGCTATGGCTACACCTTC	CASSRNLGEGYGYTF
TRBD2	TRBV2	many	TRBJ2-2	TGTGCCAGCAGTGGACTAGCGGGGGGGCACACCGGGGAGCTGTTTTTT	CASSGLAGGHTGELFF